This TCR beta chain was captured by sequencing in a study of beta chain features in type 1 diabetes. Study results and caveats: Within each of all four CD4+ subsets, Type 1 diabetes patients had TCRB CDR3s that were moderately but significantly shorter.

The CDR3 is made up of 15 amino acids. The V gene lost 3 bases and the J gene lost 2 bases, with 11 bases spanning the gap. Germline CDR1 reads SGHTA; CDR2 reads FQGNSA. On this clone: Its antigen is unknown.

The entirety of the isolated RNA underwent reverse transcription, so expressed TCRB transcripts were sequenced. The repertoire was sequenced with immunoSEQ multiplex PCR; TCRdb's copy has only in-frame clones and lacks some. This table holds 350,000 or so clones, less than 20% found once. Sequencing was carried out using naive CD4+ T cells from blood. The chain employs TRBV7-2 and TRBJ1-5, with a tentative D call TRBD1 (6 bases). This TCR was sampled from a woman aged 18-35 years in good health. CDR3 protein: CASSLQGMGNQPQHF. The CDR3, as DNA: TGTGCCAGCAGCTTGCAGGGGATGGGCAATCAGCCCCAGCATTTT.